This passage covers 10 T cell receptor beta chains from one sample sequenced in a study of blood T cell repertoires in COVID-19. Here immunoSEQ multiplex PCR was the method, and the copy in TCRdb shows in-frame clones only, minus some. The sample lists 150,000 to 200,000 clones; more than 70% were seen once. Sequenced sample: PBMCs or T cells enriched from blood (not recorded which). The receptors were gathered from a woman aged 45 to 65 in a cohort exposed to, infected with or recovered from COVID-19 (not recorded which).

The gene calls are TRBV9 and TRBJ1-5; D unresolved. Looked up from germline, CDR1 is SGDLS and CDR2 is YYNGEE. There are 14 residues in the CDR3. V was cut by 4 bases and J by 2 bases, with 10 bases left in between. This CDR3 reads CASSKNAGNQPQHF. The CDR3 DNA reads TGTGCCAGCAGCAAAAACGCAGGCAATCAGCCCCAGCATTTT. Together with reference TRBV9 and TRBJ1-5, the CDR3 gives the full variable domain: DSGVTQTPKHLITATGQRVTLRCSPRSGDLSVYWYQQSLDQGLQFLIQYYNGEERAKGNILERFSAQQFPDLHSELNLSSLELGDSALYFCASSKNAGNQPQHFGDGTRLSIL.

The V and J genes are TRBV10-3 and TRBJ2-1; D call uncertain. Germline lookup yields CDR1 ENHRY and CDR2 SYGVKD. The CDR3 loop spans 12 amino acids. Deletions cut 2 bases from V and 9 bases from J, with 8 bases between. The CDR3 spells CAISEGVPEQFF. The CDR3 DNA is TGTGCCATCAGTGAGGGAGTCCCTGAGCAGTTCTTC.

The V gene is TRBV5-1, the J gene TRBJ2-2; possibly TRBD2 for D (6 bases). Germline CDR1 is SGHRS and CDR2 is YFSETQ. Trimming pared 0 bases from V and 4 bases from J, leaving 7 bases between. CDR3 length: 14 amino acids. The CDR3 is CASSLDGSTGELFF. The CDR3 DNA is TGCGCCAGCAGCTTGGACGGGAGCACCGGGGAGCTGTTTTTT. Drawing the rest from reference TRBV5-1 and TRBJ2-2, the complete variable domain is KAGVTQTPRYLIKTRGQQVTLSCSPISGHRSVSWYQQTPGQGLQFLFEYFSETQRNKGNFPGRFSGRQFSNSRSEMNVSTLELGDSALYLCASSLDGSTGELFFGEGSRLTVL.

The chain carries TRBV1 and TRBJ2-3; TRBD1, the table's D call, was not compared with the DNA. TRBV1 is marked as a pseudogene. The CDR3 loop spans 13 amino acids. The CDR3 DNA reads as TGCACCAGCAGCCAAGGGGGCTGGGATACGCAGTATTTT. Translated, it gives CTSSQGGWDTQYF.

The DNA of the CDR3 is TGTGCCTGGAGTGTAACGGGGCTAGCGGGAGTCCCCTACGAGCAGTACTTC. Its protein product is CAWSVTGLAGVPYEQYF. V gene TRBV30 combines with J gene TRBJ2-7, with TRBD2 matching 10 bases. This CDR3 comprises 17 residues. In germline, CDR1 is GTSNPN, CDR2 SVGIG (reference sequence). V gave up 0 bases and J gave up 2 bases; unmatched junction bases: 10.

The rearrangement uses TRBV5-1 and TRBJ2-2; 11 bases agree with TRBD2. The CDR3 is made up of 17 amino acids. CDR1 SGHRS and CDR2 YFSETQ come from the germline V gene. V dropped 4 bases and J dropped 2; count of bases not matched to a gene: 7. CDR3 in DNA: TGCGCCAGCAGCCCGGGACTAGCGGTCGTTAACACCGGGGAGCTGTTTTTT. Translating it yields CASSPGLAVVNTGELFF.

This clone was counted once. The gene calls are TRBV5-1 and TRBJ2-3; possibly TRBD2 for D (5 bases). Trimming stripped 6 bases from V and 6 bases from J, with 17 bases between. CDR1 SGHRS and CDR2 YFSETQ come from the germline V gene. The CDR3 loop spans 14 amino acids. CDR3 nucleotides: TGCGCCAGCAAGACGGAGATAGGGAGCGATACGCAGTATTTT. Amino acids: CASKTEIGSDTQYF.

The V call is TRBV9, the J call TRBJ2-1, with TRBD1 matching 9 bases. This CDR3 has 16 residues. V was clipped by 9 bases and J by 8 bases; unmatched bases: 18. Germline V CDR1 and CDR2: SGDLS, YYNGEE. CDR3 coding DNA: TGTGCCACCCGCCAAGTAAGACGGACAGGGGCAGATGAGCAGTTCTTC. It yields the protein CATRQVRRTGADEQFF. Supplemented by reference TRBV9 and TRBJ2-1, the full variable domain reads DSGVTQTPKHLITATGQRVTLRCSPRSGDLSVYWYQQSLDQGLQFLIQYYNGEERAKGNILERFSAQQFPDLHSELNLSSLELGDSALYFCATRQVRRTGADEQFFGPGTRLTVL.

A few counts support this clone. The V and J genes are TRBV14 and TRBJ2-3, with 8 nucleotides matching TRBD2. CDR3 length: 15 amino acids. CDR1 SGHDN and CDR2 FVKESK come from the germline V gene. V shed 0 bases and J 1 base; nucleotides not matched to a gene: 0. The CDR3 nucleotides are TGTGCCAGCAGCCAAGAGACTAGCGGCACAGATACGCAGTATTTT. Protein: CASSQETSGTDTQYF.

CDR3 coding DNA: TGCGCCAGCAGCCAAGAAGGGGCCCTCTCTGAAGCTTTCTTT. This sequence encodes CASSQEGALSEAFF. The chain uses TRBV4-3 and TRBJ1-1; D possibly corresponds to TRBD1 (5 bases). Germline CDR1 is LGHNA and CDR2 is YSLEER. CDR3 length: 14 amino acids. The V end lost 0 bases, the J end lost 6 bases, and 11 bases lay between the germline ends.